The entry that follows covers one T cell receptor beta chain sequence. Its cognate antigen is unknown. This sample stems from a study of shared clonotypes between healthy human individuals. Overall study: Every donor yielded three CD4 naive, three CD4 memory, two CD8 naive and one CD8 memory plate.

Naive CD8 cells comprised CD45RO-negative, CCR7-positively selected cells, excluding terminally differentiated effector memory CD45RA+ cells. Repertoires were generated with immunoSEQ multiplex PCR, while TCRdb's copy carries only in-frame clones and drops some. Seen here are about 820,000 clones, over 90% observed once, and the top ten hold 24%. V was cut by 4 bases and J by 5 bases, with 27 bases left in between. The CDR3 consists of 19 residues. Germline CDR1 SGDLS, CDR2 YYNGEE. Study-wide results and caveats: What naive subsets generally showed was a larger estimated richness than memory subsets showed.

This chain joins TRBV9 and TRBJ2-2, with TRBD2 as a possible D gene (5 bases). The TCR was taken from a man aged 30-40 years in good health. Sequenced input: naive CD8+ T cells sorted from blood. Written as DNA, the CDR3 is TGTGCCAGCAGCTCCGGGGTTACCGAACATAAGATCTTAACCGGGGAGCTGTTTTTT. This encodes CASSSGVTEHKILTGELFF.